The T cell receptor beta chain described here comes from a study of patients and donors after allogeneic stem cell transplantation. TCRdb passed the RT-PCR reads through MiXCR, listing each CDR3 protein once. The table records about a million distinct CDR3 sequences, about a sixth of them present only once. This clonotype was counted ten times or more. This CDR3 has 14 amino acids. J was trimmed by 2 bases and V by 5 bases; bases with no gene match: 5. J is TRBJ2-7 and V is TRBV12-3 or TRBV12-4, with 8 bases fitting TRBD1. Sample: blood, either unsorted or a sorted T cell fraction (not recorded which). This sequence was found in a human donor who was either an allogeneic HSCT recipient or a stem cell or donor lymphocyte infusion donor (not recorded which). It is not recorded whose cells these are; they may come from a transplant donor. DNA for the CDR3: TGTGCCAGCAGTACGGACAGGGCCCCCTACGAGCAGTACTTC. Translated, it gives CASSTDRAPYEQYF.